Sequencing of this T cell receptor beta chain was carried out in a study of cytomegalovirus exposure and HLA in healthy donors. Overall study: A prior study identified roughly 110 million unique TCR beta sequences from about 180 million T cells. General study points: A list of more than 150 TCR beta chains associated with cytomegalovirus was given.

The PCR employed 60 Vbeta primers together with 13 Jbeta primers. Using immunoSEQ multiplex PCR, the repertoire was profiled, and TCRdb retains in-frame clones only, with some absent. The sample contains approximately 190,000 clones, 81% of which appear only once. Notes on this clone: What it binds is not known.

There are 15 residues in the CDR3. V gave up 7 bases and J gave up 9 bases; unmatched junction bases: 12. This rearrangement joins TRBV23-1 to TRBJ1-6, with 7 bases identical to TRBD1. TRBV23-1 carries the ORF label, with uncertain function. What was sequenced was PBMCs. The receptor was derived from a man aged 45-65 years in good health and CMV-seronegative. The CDR3 bases are TGCGCCAGCACCGCGACAGGGTCTGGTGTTTCACCCCTCCACTTT. As protein: CASTATGSGVSPLHF.